The 17 T cell receptor beta chains presented below share a single source sample, sequenced in a study of T cell repertoires in cytomegalovirus infection. The antigens of these receptors remain unknown. TCRdb called the reads again in MiXCR, with one record for every CDR3 protein. The sample yields some 940,000 distinct CDR3 sequences, more than 25% seen once. The specimen was cultured CD8+ T cells from PBMCs, collected from culture after CMV antigen stimulation. These receptors all come from a human donor in good health (CMV status not recorded). Some clones in this sample may be carry-over from other donors' samples.

J is TRBJ1-2 and V is TRBV27; D is unresolved. The V end was cut by 5 bases, the J end by 4 bases, with 20 bases between. This CDR3 contains 16 residues. Looked up from germline, CDR1 is MNHEY and CDR2 is SMNVEV (reference sequence). As DNA, the CDR3 is TGTGCCAGCAGTCCCAGCAGCTGGTTCGCTAGCTATGGCTACACCTTC. The encoded protein is CASSPSSWFASYGYTF.

This sequence joins TRBV27 and TRBJ2-1, with TRBD2 identical over 9 bases. V lost 5 bases and J lost 0; bases outside the gene matches: 2. Looked up from germline, CDR1 is MNHEY and CDR2 is SMNVEV (reference sequence). This CDR3 is built from 15 residues. The CDR3 reads CASSRLAVSYNEQFF. The CDR3 coding sequence is TGTGCCAGCAGTCGACTAGCGGTCTCCTACAATGAGCAGTTCTTC.

This sequence joins TRBV19 and TRBJ1-5; 9 bases are a match to TRBD1. V was pared by 3 bases and J by 6 bases, with 6 bases of the junction left unmatched. From germline, CDR1 is LNHDA and CDR2 SQIVND (reference sequence). The CDR3 sequence is 15 residues long. Written as DNA, the CDR3 is TGTGCCAGTAGTATGGTTCGGACAGGGGTTCAGCCCCAGCATTTT. It translates to CASSMVRTGVQPQHF.

The chain uses TRBV28 and TRBJ1-1; possibly TRBD1 for D (5 bases). With 0 bases removed from V and 1 base from J, the gap between germline ends came to 9 bases. CDR1 MDHEN and CDR2 SYDVKM come from the germline V gene. The CDR3 spans 15 residues. The CDR3 DNA is TGTGCCAGCAGTTTATGGGGGCGTGGGAACACTGAAGCTTTCTTT. Protein: CASSLWGRGNTEAFF.

The chain employs TRBV4-1 and TRBJ1-5; a weak D match, TRBD1 (6 bases). From germline, CDR1 is MGHRA and CDR2 YSYEKL. This CDR3 region has 16 residues. Trimming took off 0 bases at V and 6 bases at J, with 15 bases between the two ends. This chain's CDR3 is CASSQEWSRGGQPQHF. CDR3 DNA: TGCGCCAGCAGCCAAGAATGGTCCAGGGGTGGTCAGCCCCAGCATTTT.

Turning to this clonotype: A read error may produce the germline difference seen at one junction end. The chain has TRBV7-6 and TRBJ2-3, with D possibly matching TRBD2 (5 bases). Per germline, CDR1 SGHVS and CDR2 FNYEAQ. The CDR3 covers 15 residues. The CDR3 DNA is TGTGTCAGCAGCCGGATCCAGATGAGGGCAGATACGCAGTATTTT. This sequence encodes CVSSRIQMRADTQYF.

This clonotype was counted a few times. The chain recombines TRBV7-4 with TRBJ1-4; 7 positions agree with TRBD1. Germline-derived CDR1 and CDR2 are SGHVT and SQSDAQ. The length of the CDR3 is 13 residues. Germline trimming cut 8 bases from V and 0 bases from J; bases unmatched to any gene: 0. The CDR3 DNA reads as TGTGCCAGCCAGGGGGCAACTAATGAAAAACTGTTTTTT. It specifies CASQGATNEKLFF.

This clonotype turned up a few times. This chain joins TRBV7-9 and TRBJ2-7; 8 nucleotides match TRBD1. CDR1 is SEHNR, CDR2 FQNEAQ, per germline (reference sequence). This CDR3 contains 15 residues. The trim removed 4 bases at V and 0 bases at J, leaving 5 bases unmatched. The CDR3 here is CASSWSGTGSYEQYF. DNA for the CDR3: TGTGCCAGCAGCTGGTCCGGGACAGGCTCCTACGAGCAGTACTTC. The full variable domain, its missing parts supplied by reference TRBV7-9 and TRBJ2-7, is DTGVSQNPRHKITKRGQNVTFRCDPISEHNRLYWYRQTLGQGPEFLTYFQNEAQLEKSRLLSDRFSAERPKGSFSTLEIQRTEQGDSAMYLCASSWSGTGSYEQYFGPGTRLTVT.

This clonotype was counted only a few times. The rearrangement joins TRBV27 to TRBJ1-5, with a tentative D call TRBD1 (5 bases). Deletions cut 0 bases from V and 2 bases from J, with 8 bases between. The CDR3 is made up of 15 amino acids. The germline V gene has CDR1 MNHEY and CDR2 SMNVEV (reference sequence). The CDR3 region has the DNA TGTGCCAGCAGTTTATCGTGGGGGGGCAATCAGCCCCAGCATTTT. Its translation: CASSLSWGGNQPQHF.

This CDR3 reads CASSDQGQLSGANVLTF. The CDR3 DNA follows: TGTGCCAGCAGTGACCAAGGACAGCTGAGTGGGGCCAACGTCCTGACTTTC. This chain joins TRBV28 and TRBJ2-6, with a tentative D call TRBD1 (6 bases). V was clipped by 5 bases and J by 3 bases, with 17 bases between them. CDR3 length: 17 residues. In germline, CDR1 is MDHEN, CDR2 SYDVKM.

V and J are TRBV12-3 or TRBV12-4 and TRBJ1-2, with D unclear. Trimming pared 5 bases from V and 1 base from J, leaving 8 bases between. CDR3 length: 13 residues. CDR3 region: CASSQDFNYGYTF. The CDR3 DNA is TGTGCCAGCAGTCAGGATTTTAACTATGGCTACACCTTC.

This chain joins TRBV7-9 and TRBJ2-1; D is uncertain. The length of the CDR3 is 15 residues. V was clipped by 1 base and J by 4 bases, with 11 bases between them. Per germline, CDR1 SEHNR and CDR2 FQNEAQ (reference sequence). The chain's CDR3 is CASSLGPQPYNEQFF. The CDR3 DNA reads as TGTGCCAGCAGCTTAGGACCGCAGCCTTACAATGAGCAGTTCTTC.

This clonotype has only a few counts. The chain carries TRBV4-1 and TRBJ2-1; TRBD1 aligns across 8 bases. This CDR3 spans 15 amino acids. CDR1 is MGHRA, CDR2 YSYEKL, per germline. The V gene end was trimmed by 4 bases and the J gene end by 7 bases; junction bases not matched to a gene: 9. The CDR3 DNA is TGCGCCAGCAGCCTCAGCCAGGGGGCGGATAATGAGCAGTTCTTC. Its protein is CASSLSQGADNEQFF.

In this sample, this clonotype turned up a few times. The chain has TRBV10-3 and TRBJ2-1, with 7 bases fitting TRBD2. Germline assignment: CDR1 ENHRY and CDR2 SYGVKD. V lost 6 bases and J lost 2; bases outside the gene matches: 10. This CDR3 is built from 16 residues. CDR3 in amino acids: CAIRGVGGEPYNEQFF. CDR3 bases: TGTGCCATCAGGGGAGTGGGGGGGGAGCCCTACAATGAGCAGTTCTTC.

The chain recombines TRBV15 with TRBJ2-7; D perhaps matches TRBD1 (6 bases). The CDR3 consists of 17 residues. Germline CDR1 reads LNHNV; CDR2 reads YYDKDF (reference sequence). With 0 bases removed from V and 5 bases from J, the gap between germline ends came to 20 bases. The CDR3 DNA reads as TGTGCCACCAGCAGAGATATCCCTTACAGGGTGGGCGACGAGCAGTACGTC. This sequence encodes CATSRDIPYRVGDEQYV.

The chain combines TRBV20-1 with TRBJ1-6, with 8 positions matching TRBD1. The V gene's germline CDR1 is DFQATT and CDR2 SNEGSKA (reference sequence). This CDR3 is 19 amino acids long. J gave up 7 bases and V 6 bases, and 23 bases lay outside the gene matches. Here the CDR3 reads CSAVRAGGDFEGVNSPLHF. DNA for the CDR3: TGCAGTGCAGTACGGGCAGGGGGCGATTTTGAGGGAGTCAATTCACCCCTCCACTTT.

This chain uses TRBV6-5 with TRBJ1-2; perhaps TRBD1 as D (5 bases). Germline V gene sequence: CDR1 MNHEY, CDR2 SVGAGI. The CDR3 is made up of 13 amino acids. The V end was cut by 2 bases, the J end by 7 bases, with 11 bases between. The CDR3 nucleotides are TGTGCCAGCAGTTACAGCAGGGTGCGTGGCTACACCTTC. Encoded protein: CASSYSRVRGYTF.